The 12 T cell receptor beta chains below all came from one sample that was sequenced in a study of shared clonotypes between healthy human individuals. The protocol was immunoSEQ multiplex PCR, while the TCRdb copy is restricted to in-frame clones and leaves out a portion. Of some 1,900,000 clones listed, roughly 95% are singletons. The naive CD8 subset, CD45RO-negative cells positively selected for CCR7, excluded terminally differentiated effector memory CD45RA+ cells. Source material: naive CD8+ T cells sorted from blood. These receptors originate from a man between 18 and 35 years old in good health.

The chain uses TRBV9 and TRBJ2-1, with D possibly matching TRBD2 (6 bases). Germline V gives CDR1 SGDLS, CDR2 YYNGEE. The V gene lost 4 bases and the J gene lost 1 base, with 15 bases spanning the gap. The CDR3 is 16 amino acids. The CDR3 loop reads CASSPFSSASYNEQFF. CDR3 sequence (DNA): TGTGCCAGCAGCCCCTTTTCTAGCGCGTCCTACAATGAGCAGTTCTTC.

CDR3 sequence (DNA): TGCGCCAGCAGCCACCTCGCGACAGGGGATGGCTACACCTTC. Translating gives CASSHLATGDGYTF. V and J are TRBV4-3 and TRBJ1-2, with 8 bases matching TRBD1. The CDR3 covers 14 residues. Unmatched junction bases numbered 6, after V lost 3 bases and J lost 6 bases. CDR1 is LGHNA, CDR2 YSLEER, per germline.

The CDR3 reads CASSVLAGETSYEQYF. CDR3 DNA: TGTGCCAGCAGCGTCCTAGCGGGAGAAACCTCCTACGAGCAGTACTTC. This sequence joins TRBV7-8 and TRBJ2-7; TRBD2 aligns across 10 bases. Germline-derived CDR1 and CDR2 are SGHVS and FQNEAQ. The length of the CDR3 is 16 residues. Trimming at V came to 5 bases and at J to 0 bases, leaving 7 bases not matched to a gene.

A single count supports this clone. This rearrangement joins TRBV4-1 to TRBJ2-7; D is uncertain. V was pared by 4 bases and J by 3 bases, with 13 bases between. CDR1 MGHRA and CDR2 YSYEKL come from the germline V gene. There are 14 residues in the CDR3. The CDR3 here is CASSPMGLSYEQYF. CDR3 DNA: TGCGCCAGCAGCCCAATGGGGTTGAGCTACGAGCAGTACTTC.

The chain links TRBV27 to TRBJ2-7, with 8 positions matching TRBD1. Germline CDR1 MNHEY, CDR2 SMNVEV (reference sequence). After removal of 4 bases from V and 5 bases from J, the junction contained 10 bases not matched to a gene. There are 15 residues in the CDR3. The CDR3 sequence is CASSSPTQGEHEQYF. CDR3 in DNA: TGTGCCAGCAGTTCCCCCACACAGGGGGAGCACGAGCAGTACTTC.

Comment on this clone: This same CDR3 is encoded by further DNA sequences in the sample. This chain uses TRBV4-1 with TRBJ1-3; 7 nucleotides agree with TRBD1. The trim removed 0 bases at V and 0 bases at J, leaving 2 bases unmatched. The CDR3 runs 16 residues. The germline CDR1 and CDR2 sequences are MGHRA and YSYEKL. The DNA of the CDR3 is TGCGCCAGCAGCCAAGATCGGACAGGCTCTGGAAACACCATATATTTT. It codes for CASSQDRTGSGNTIYF.

The chain has TRBV5-1 and TRBJ1-1; the D gene is possibly TRBD1 (6 bases). CDR1 and CDR2 (germline): SGHRS, YFSETQ. V was trimmed by 4 bases and J by 0 bases, leaving 10 bases between them. This CDR3 contains 14 residues. The CDR3, as DNA: TGCGCCAGCAGCGGAGGACAGTTGAACACTGAAGCTTTCTTT. Its protein is CASSGGQLNTEAFF.

Concerning this clone itself: In the same sample, other DNA sequences code for this CDR3. J is TRBJ2-7 and V is TRBV4-3; D is uncertain. The CDR3 consists of 15 residues. The V end was cut by 0 bases, the J end by 1 base, with 10 bases between. CDR1 LGHNA and CDR2 YSLEER come from the germline V gene. The CDR3 spells CASSQDAGPSYEQYF. The CDR3 region has the DNA TGCGCCAGCAGCCAAGATGCAGGCCCGTCCTACGAGCAGTACTTC.

This rearrangement joins TRBV6-6 to TRBJ1-2; D perhaps matches TRBD1 (5 bases). V lost 6 bases to trimming and J lost 2 bases, with 13 bases between them. The CDR3 sequence is 14 residues long. The germline gives CDR1 MNHNY, CDR2 SVGAGI (reference sequence). CDR3 sequence: CASRWDPKNYGYTF. Here the CDR3 DNA reads TGTGCCAGCAGGTGGGACCCTAAAAACTATGGCTACACCTTC.

This rearrangement joins TRBV4-1 to TRBJ1-2; 10 bases match TRBD1. The length of the CDR3 is 17 residues. In germline, CDR1 is MGHRA, CDR2 YSYEKL. The V and J ends lost 6 bases and 4 bases, in that order; junction bases with no gene match: 14. CDR3 region: CASSSLRDRGSFYGYTF. CDR3 nucleotide sequence: TGCGCCAGCAGTAGTCTCCGGGACAGGGGTTCGTTCTATGGCTACACCTTC.

The genes are TRBV30 and TRBJ2-1, with TRBD2 matching 11 bases. Germline assignment: CDR1 GTSNPN and CDR2 SVGIG (reference sequence). The CDR3 length is 14 residues. J gave up 10 bases and V 2 bases, and 7 bases lay outside the gene matches. The CDR3 coding sequence is TGTGCCTGGAGTCTTAGCGGGGGGGCGTCGGAGCAGTTCTTC. This gives the protein CAWSLSGGASEQFF.

The rearrangement joins TRBV12-5 to TRBJ2-4, with D possibly matching TRBD2 (6 bases). CDR1 is LGHNT and CDR2 is FRNRAP in the germline V gene. The V end lost 7 bases, the J end lost 3 bases, and 10 bases lay between the germline ends. The CDR3 runs 13 residues. As DNA, the CDR3 is TGTGCTAGTGCGGAGGGCCTCAAAAACATTCAGTACTTC. This sequence encodes CASAEGLKNIQYF.